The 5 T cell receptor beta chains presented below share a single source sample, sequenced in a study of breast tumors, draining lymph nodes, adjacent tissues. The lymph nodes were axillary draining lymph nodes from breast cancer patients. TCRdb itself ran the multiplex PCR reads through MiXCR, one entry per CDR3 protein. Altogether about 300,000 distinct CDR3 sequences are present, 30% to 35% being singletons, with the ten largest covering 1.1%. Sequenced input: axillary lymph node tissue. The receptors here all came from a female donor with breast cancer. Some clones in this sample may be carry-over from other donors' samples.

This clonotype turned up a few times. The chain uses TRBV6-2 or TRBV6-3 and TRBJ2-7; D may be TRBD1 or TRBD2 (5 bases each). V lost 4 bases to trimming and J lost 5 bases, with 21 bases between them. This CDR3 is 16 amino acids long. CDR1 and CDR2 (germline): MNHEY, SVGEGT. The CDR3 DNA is TGTGCCAGCAGTTGGGGGATGGGCTTCTTACTAAACGAGCAGTACTTC. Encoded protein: CASSWGMGFLLNEQYF.

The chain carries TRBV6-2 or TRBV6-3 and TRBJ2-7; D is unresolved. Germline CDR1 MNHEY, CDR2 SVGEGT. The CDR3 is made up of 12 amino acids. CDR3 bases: TGTGCAGCACAATCCGGTCCCCGCGAGCAGTACTTC. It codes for CAAQSGPREQYF.

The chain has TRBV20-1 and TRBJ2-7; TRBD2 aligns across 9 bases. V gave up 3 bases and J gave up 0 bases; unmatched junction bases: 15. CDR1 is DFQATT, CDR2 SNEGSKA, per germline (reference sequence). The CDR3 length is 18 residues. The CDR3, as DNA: TGCAGTGCTAGTCCCCCAACCATTACTAGCGGGTTCTCCTACGAGCAGTACTTC. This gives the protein CSASPPTITSGFSYEQYF.

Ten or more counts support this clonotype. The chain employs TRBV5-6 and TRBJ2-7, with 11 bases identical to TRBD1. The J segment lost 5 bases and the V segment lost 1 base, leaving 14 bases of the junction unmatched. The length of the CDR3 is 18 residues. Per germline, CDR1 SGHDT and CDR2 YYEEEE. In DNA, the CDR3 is TGTGCCAGCAGCTTGTGGACAGGGGGCCAGCGGAGTCACCACGAGCAGTACTTC. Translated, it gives CASSLWTGGQRSHHEQYF. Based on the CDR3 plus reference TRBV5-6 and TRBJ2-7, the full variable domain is DAGVTQSPTHLIKTRGQQVTLRCSPKSGHDTVSWYQQALGQGPQFIFQYYEEEERQRGNFPDRFSGHQFPNYSSELNVNALLLGDSALYLCASSLWTGGQRSHHEQYFGPGTRLTVT.

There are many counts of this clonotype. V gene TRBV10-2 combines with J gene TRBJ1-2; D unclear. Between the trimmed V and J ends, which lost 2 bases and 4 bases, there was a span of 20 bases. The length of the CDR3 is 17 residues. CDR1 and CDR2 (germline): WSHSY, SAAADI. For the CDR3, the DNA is TGCGCCAGCAGTGAGCGGGCAGGTGGCCGAGTGGGCTATGGCTACACCTTC. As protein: CASSERAGGRVGYGYTF.